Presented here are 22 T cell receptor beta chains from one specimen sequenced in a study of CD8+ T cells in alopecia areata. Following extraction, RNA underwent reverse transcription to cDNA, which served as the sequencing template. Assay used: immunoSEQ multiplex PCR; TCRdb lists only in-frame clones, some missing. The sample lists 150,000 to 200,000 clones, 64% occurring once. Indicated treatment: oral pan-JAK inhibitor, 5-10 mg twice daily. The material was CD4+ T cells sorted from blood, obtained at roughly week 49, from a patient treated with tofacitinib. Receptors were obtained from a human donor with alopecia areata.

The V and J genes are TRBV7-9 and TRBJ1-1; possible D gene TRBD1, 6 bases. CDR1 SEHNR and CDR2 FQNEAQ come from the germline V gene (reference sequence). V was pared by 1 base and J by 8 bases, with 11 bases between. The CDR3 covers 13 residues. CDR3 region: CASSLDGTTEAFF. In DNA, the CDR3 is TGTGCCAGCAGCTTAGATGGGACAACAGAAGCTTTCTTT.

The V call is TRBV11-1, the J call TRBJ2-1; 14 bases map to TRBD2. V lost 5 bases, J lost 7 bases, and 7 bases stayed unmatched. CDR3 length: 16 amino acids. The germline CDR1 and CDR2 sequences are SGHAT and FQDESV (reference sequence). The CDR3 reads CASSTRTSGGFNEQFF. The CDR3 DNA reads TGTGCCAGCAGCACCCGGACTAGCGGGGGGTTTAATGAGCAGTTCTTC.

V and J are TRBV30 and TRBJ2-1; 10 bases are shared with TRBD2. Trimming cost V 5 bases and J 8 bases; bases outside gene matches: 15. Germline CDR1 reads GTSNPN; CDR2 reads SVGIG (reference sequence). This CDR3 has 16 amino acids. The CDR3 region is CAWALGRAGGLDEQFF. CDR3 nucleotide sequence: TGTGCCTGGGCTCTTGGACGAGCGGGGGGGTTGGATGAGCAGTTCTTC.

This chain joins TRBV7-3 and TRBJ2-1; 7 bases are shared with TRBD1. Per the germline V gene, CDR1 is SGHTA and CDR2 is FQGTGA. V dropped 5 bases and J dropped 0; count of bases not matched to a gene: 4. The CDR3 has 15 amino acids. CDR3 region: CASSEGQSSYNEQFF. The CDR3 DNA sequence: TGTGCCAGCAGCGAGGGACAGAGCTCCTACAATGAGCAGTTCTTC.

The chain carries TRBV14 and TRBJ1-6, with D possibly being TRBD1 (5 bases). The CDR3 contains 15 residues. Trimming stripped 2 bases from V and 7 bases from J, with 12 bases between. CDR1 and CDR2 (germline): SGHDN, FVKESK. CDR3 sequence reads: CASSQQGTANSPLHF. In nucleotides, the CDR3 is TGTGCCAGCAGCCAACAGGGAACCGCGAATTCACCCCTCCACTTT.

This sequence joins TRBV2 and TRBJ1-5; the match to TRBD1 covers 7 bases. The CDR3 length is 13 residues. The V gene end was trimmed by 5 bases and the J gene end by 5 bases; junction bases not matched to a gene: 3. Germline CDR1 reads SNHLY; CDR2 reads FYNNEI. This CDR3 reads CASSPGQYQPQHF. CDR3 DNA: TGTGCCAGCAGTCCGGGACAGTATCAGCCCCAGCATTTT.

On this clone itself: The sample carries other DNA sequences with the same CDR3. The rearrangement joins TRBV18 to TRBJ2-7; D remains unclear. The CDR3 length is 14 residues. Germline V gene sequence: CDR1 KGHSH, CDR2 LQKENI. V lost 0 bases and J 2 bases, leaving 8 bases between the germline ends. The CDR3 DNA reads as TGTGCCAGCTCACCACCAGGAACCGCCTACGAGCAGTACTTC. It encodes CASSPPGTAYEQYF. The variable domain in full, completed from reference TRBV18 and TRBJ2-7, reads NAGVMQNPRHLVRRRGQEARLRCSPMKGHSHVYWYRQLPEEGLKFMVYLQKENIIDESGMPKERFSAEFPKEGPSILRIQQVVRGDSAAYFCASSPPGTAYEQYFGPGTRLTVT.

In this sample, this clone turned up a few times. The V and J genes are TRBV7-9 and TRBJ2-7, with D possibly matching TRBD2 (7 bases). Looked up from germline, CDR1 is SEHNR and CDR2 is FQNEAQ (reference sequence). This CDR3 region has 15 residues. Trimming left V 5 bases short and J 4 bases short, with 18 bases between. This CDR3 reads CASSPFGRGPYEQYF. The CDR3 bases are TGTGCCAGCAGCCCCTTCGGGCGGGGGCCTTACGAGCAGTACTTC.

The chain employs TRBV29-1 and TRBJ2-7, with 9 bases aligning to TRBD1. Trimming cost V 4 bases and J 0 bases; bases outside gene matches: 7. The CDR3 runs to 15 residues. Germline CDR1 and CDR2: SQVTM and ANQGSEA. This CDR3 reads CSVGRTGAPSYEQYF. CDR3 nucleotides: TGCAGCGTTGGGCGGACAGGGGCTCCCTCCTACGAGCAGTACTTC.

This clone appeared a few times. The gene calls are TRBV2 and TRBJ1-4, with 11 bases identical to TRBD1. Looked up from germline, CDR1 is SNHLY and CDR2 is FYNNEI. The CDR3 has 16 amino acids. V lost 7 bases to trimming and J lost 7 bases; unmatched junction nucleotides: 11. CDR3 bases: TGTGCCAGCATGCCGGGACAGGGGGGTCGGCGTGAAAAACTGTTTTTT. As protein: CASMPGQGGRREKLFF.

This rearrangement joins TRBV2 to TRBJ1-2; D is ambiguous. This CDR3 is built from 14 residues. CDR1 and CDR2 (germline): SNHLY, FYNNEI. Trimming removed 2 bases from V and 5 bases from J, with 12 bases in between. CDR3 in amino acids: CASSERLGVYGYTF. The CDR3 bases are TGTGCCAGCAGTGAAAGGCTCGGGGTTTATGGCTACACCTTC.

CDR3 residues: CSVLTGDSSYEQYF. CDR3 bases: TGCAGCGTGTTGACAGGTGACAGCTCCTACGAGCAGTACTTC. This chain uses TRBV29-1 with TRBJ2-7; tentative D call: TRBD1 (6 bases). CDR3 length: 14 residues. The germline V gene encodes CDR1 SQVTM and CDR2 ANQGSEA. V lost 6 bases and J 0 bases, leaving 15 bases between the germline ends.

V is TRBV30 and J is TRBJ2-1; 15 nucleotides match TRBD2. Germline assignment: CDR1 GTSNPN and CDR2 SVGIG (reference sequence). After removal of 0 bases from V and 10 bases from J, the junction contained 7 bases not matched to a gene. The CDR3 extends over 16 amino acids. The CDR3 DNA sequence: TGTGCCTGGAGTGTCCCGGGACTAGCGGGGGGAGGGGAGCAGTTCTTC. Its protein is CAWSVPGLAGGGEQFF.

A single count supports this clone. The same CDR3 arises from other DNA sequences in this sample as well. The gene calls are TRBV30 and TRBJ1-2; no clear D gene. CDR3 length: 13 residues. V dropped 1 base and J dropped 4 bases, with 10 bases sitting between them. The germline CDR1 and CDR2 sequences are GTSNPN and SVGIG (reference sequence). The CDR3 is CAWSAVGSYGYTF. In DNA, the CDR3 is TGTGCCTGGAGTGCTGTGGGTAGCTATGGCTACACCTTC.

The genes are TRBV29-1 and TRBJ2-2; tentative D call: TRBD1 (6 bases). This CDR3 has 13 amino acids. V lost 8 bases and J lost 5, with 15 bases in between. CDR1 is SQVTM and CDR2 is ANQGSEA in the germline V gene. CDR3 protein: CSSRGTVTGELFF. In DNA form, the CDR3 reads TGCAGCTCAAGGGGGACCGTTACCGGGGAGCTGTTTTTT.

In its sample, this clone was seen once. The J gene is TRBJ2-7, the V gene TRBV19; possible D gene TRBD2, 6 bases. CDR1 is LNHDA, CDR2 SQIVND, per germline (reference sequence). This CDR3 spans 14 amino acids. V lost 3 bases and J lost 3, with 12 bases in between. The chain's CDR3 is CASSMDGGYYEQYF. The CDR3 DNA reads TGTGCCAGTAGTATGGACGGAGGGTACTACGAGCAGTACTTC.

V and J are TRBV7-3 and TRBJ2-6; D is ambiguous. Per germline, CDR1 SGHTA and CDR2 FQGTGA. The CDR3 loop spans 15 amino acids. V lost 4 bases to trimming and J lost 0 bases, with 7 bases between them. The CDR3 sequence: CASSSSGSGANVLTF. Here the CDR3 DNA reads TGTGCCAGCAGCTCTTCAGGCTCTGGGGCCAACGTCCTGACTTTC.

For the CDR3, the DNA is TGTGCCAGCGAACCCGCGGGGAGATCCACCGGGGAGCTGTTTTTT. This sequence encodes CASEPAGRSTGELFF. The chain carries TRBV7-7 and TRBJ2-2; possible D gene TRBD2, 6 bases. V was clipped by 8 bases and J by 4 bases, with 17 bases between them. Germline CDR1 is SSHAT and CDR2 is FNYEAQ (reference sequence). The CDR3 has 15 residues.

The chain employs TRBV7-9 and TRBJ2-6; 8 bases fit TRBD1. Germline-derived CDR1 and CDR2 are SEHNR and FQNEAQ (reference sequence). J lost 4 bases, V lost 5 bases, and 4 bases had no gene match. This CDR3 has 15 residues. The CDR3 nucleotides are TGTGCCAGCAGCGTGACAGGGGCCGGGGCCAACGTCCTGACTTTC. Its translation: CASSVTGAGANVLTF. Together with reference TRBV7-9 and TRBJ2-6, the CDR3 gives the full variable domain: DTGVSQNPRHKITKRGQNVTFRCDPISEHNRLYWYRQTLGQGPEFLTYFQNEAQLEKSRLLSDRFSAERPKGSFSTLEIQRTEQGDSAMYLCASSVTGAGANVLTFGAGSRLTVL.

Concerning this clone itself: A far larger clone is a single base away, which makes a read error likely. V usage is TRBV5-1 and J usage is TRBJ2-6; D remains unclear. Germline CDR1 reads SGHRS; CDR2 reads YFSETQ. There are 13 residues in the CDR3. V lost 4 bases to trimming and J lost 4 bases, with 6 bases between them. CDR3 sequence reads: CASSASGANVLTF. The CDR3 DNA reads TGCGCCAGCAGCGCGTCCGGGGCCAACGTCCTGACTTTC.

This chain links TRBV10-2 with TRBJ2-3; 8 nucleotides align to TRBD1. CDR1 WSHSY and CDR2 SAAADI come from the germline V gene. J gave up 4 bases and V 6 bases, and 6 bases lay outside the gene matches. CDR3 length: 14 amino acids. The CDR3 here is CASSSDRGPDTQYF. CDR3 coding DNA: TGCGCCAGCAGCTCAGACAGGGGTCCAGATACGCAGTATTTT.

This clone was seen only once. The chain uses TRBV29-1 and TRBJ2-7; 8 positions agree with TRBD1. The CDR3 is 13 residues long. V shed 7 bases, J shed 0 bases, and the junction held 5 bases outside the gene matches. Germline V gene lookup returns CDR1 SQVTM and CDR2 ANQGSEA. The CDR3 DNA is TGCAGCGCCTTGACAGGGGTCTCCTACGAGCAGTACTTC. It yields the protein CSALTGVSYEQYF.